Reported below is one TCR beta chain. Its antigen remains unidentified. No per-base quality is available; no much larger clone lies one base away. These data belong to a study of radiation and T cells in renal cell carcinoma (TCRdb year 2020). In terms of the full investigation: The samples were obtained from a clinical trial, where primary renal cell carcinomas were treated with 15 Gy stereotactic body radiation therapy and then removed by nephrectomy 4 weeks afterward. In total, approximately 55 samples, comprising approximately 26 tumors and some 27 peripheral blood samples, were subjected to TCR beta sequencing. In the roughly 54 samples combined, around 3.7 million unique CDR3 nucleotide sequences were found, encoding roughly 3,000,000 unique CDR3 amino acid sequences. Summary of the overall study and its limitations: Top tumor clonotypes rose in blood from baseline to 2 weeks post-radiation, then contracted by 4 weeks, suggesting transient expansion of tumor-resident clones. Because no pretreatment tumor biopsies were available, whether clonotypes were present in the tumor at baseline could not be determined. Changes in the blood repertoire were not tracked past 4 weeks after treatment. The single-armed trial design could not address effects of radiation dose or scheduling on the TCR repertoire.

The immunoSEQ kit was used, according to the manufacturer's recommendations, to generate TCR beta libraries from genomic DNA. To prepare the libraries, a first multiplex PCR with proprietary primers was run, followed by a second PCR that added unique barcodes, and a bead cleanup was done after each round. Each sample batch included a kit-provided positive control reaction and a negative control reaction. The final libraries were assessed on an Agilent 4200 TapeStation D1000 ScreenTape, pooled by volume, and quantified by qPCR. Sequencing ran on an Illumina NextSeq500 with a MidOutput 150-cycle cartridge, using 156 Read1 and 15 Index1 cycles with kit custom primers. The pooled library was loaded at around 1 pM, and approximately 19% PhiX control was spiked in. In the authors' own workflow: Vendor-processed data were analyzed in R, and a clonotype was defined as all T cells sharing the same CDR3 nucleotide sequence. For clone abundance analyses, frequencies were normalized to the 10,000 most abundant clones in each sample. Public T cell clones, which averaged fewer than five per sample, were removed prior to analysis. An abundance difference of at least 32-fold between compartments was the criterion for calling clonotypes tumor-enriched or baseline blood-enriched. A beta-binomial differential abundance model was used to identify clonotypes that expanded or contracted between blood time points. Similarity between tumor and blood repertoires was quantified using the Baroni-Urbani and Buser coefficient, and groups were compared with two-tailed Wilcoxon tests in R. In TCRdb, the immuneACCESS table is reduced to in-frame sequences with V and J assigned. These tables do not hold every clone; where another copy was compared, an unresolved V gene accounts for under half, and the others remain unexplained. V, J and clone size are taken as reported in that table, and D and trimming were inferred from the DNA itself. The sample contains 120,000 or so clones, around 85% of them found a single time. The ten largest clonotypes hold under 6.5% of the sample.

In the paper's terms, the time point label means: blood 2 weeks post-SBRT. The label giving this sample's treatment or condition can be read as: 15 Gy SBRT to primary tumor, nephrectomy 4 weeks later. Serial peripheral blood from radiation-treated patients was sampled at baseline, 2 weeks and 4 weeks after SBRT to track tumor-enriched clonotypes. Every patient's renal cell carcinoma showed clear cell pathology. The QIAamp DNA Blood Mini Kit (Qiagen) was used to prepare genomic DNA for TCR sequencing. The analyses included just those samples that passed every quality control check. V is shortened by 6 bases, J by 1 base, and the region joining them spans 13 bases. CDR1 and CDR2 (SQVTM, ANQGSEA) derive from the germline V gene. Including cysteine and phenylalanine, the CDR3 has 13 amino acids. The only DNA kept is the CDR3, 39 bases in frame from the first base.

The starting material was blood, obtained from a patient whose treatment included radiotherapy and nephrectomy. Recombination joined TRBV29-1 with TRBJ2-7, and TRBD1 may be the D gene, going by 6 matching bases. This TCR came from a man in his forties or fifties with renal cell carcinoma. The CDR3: CSVSQGLSYEQYF. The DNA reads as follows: TGCAGCGTGAGCCAGGGGCTGTCCTACGAGCAGTACTTC.